Reported below is one T cell receptor (beta chain). The target antigen is unknown. The germline V gene encodes CDR1 SGHNT and CDR2 YYREEE (reference sequence). CDR3 length: 16 amino acids. Trimming cost V 4 bases and J 2 bases, with 19 bases left between them. The sample originates from a study of shared clonotypes between healthy human individuals. On the study more broadly: CD8 memory received one plate per donor, CD8 naive two, CD4 memory three and CD4 naive three.

Study results and limitations: Sample collection involved blood only; tissue repertoires are likely different. Between a few donors, naive CD4 clonotypes were shared at a level of about 5%. Clonotypes shared by all four sorted-subset donors had higher generation probabilities than non-shared clonotypes.

Generated by immunoSEQ multiplex PCR, the TCRdb table keeps only in-frame clones and is missing some. The sample consists of over 2 million clones, about 90% of them appearing once. The source is a man aged 18 to 29 in good health. Some clones in this sample may be carry-over from other donors' samples. The V call is TRBV5-4, the J call TRBJ2-7, with D maybe TRBD2 (7 bases). The sequencing sample was made of naive CD4+ T cells from PBMCs. Indicated subset: CD45RA+ positively selected. CDR3 amino acids: CASSRSLAEGAYEQYF. The CDR3 nucleotides read TGTGCCAGCAGCAGATCTCTAGCGGAGGGGGCCTACGAGCAGTACTTC. The full variable domain, in which reference TRBV5-4 and TRBJ2-7 provide the parts outside the CDR3, is ETGVTQSPTHLIKTRGQQVTLRCSSQSGHNTVSWYQQALGQGPQFIFQYYREEENGRGNFPPRFSGLQFPNYSSELNVNALELDDSALYLCASSRSLAEGAYEQYFGPGTRLTVT.